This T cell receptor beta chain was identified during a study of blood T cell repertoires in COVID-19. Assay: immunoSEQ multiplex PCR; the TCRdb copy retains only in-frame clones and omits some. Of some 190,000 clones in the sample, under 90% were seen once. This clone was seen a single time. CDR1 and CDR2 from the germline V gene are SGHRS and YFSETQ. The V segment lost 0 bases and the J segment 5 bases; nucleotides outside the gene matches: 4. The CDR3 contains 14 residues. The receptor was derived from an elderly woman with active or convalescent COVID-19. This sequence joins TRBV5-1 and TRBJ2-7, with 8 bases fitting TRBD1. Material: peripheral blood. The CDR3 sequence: CASSLDPTGDEQYF. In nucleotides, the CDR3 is TGCGCCAGCAGCTTGGACCCGACAGGGGACGAGCAGTACTTC.